This entry lists 10 T cell receptor beta chains sequenced from one sample in a study of blood T cell repertoires in COVID-19. The repertoire was sequenced with immunoSEQ multiplex PCR; TCRdb's copy has only in-frame clones and lacks some. The sample yields 200,000 to 250,000 clones, roughly 89% seen once. Sequenced material: peripheral blood. All receptors derive from a man between 25 and 39 years old who had recovered from COVID-19.

This sequence joins TRBV5-1 and TRBJ2-3, with 11 bases aligning to TRBD1. Per the germline V gene, CDR1 is SGHRS and CDR2 is YFSETQ. After removal of 1 base from V and 6 bases from J, the junction contained 7 bases not matched to a gene. This CDR3 comprises 16 residues. This chain's CDR3 is CASSLWGTGGSDTQYF. As DNA, the CDR3 is TGCGCCAGCAGCTTGTGGGGGACAGGGGGATCGGATACGCAGTATTTT.

This chain joins TRBV13 and TRBJ2-5; maybe TRBD2 (6 bases). CDR3 length: 16 residues. Germline loops: CDR1 PRHDT, CDR2 FYEKMQ (reference sequence). Trimming shortened V by 0 bases and J by 5 bases, and 16 bases separated the two germline ends. CDR3 bases: TGTGCCAGCAGCTTAGGTGCGGGGTTTATCGGGGAGACCCAGTACTTC. Amino acids: CASSLGAGFIGETQYF.

J is TRBJ2-1 and V is TRBV6-5; D might be TRBD1 (5 bases). Germline V gene sequence: CDR1 MNHEY, CDR2 SVGAGI. The CDR3 has 15 amino acids. Deletions cut 7 bases from V and 2 bases from J, with 15 bases between. The CDR3 protein is CASKSGHRPYNEQFF. For the CDR3, the DNA is TGTGCCAGCAAGTCCGGGCACAGGCCCTACAATGAGCAGTTCTTC.

This chain joins TRBV5-3 and TRBJ1-1; maybe TRBD1 (6 bases). TRBV5-3 is sorted into the ORF group, with uncertain function. V gave up 3 bases and J gave up 1 base, with 13 bases separating them. The CDR3 runs to 15 residues. CDR3 DNA sequence: TGTGCCAGAAGCTGGACAGAAAGGTCGAACACTGAAGCTTTCTTT. Translated: CARSWTERSNTEAFF.

The chain couples TRBV11-1 to TRBJ1-5; D uncertain. The V end was cut by 3 bases, the J end by 6 bases, with 18 bases between. CDR3 size: 16 residues. Germline V gene lookup returns CDR1 SGHAT and CDR2 FQDESV (reference sequence). Here the CDR3 DNA reads TGTGCCAGCAGCTTTTATAGTACGGGGTTAGGTCAGCCCCAGCATTTT. Amino acids: CASSFYSTGLGQPQHF.

This sequence joins TRBV24-1 and TRBJ1-6; 9 positions agree with TRBD1. Unmatched junction bases numbered 15, after V lost 10 bases and J lost 0 bases. The CDR3 runs to 19 residues. Germline lookup yields CDR1 KGHDR and CDR2 SFDVKD. Here the CDR3 DNA reads TGTGCCACTCTAGACAGGGGGGGAATAAGGGGCTCCTATAATTCACCCCTCCACTTT. This sequence encodes CATLDRGGIRGSYNSPLHF.

The V and J genes are TRBV18 and TRBJ1-2; the D gene is possibly TRBD1 (5 bases). CDR1 KGHSH and CDR2 LQKENI come from the germline V gene. V was pared by 5 bases and J by 6 bases, with 13 bases between. The CDR3 has 13 amino acids. CDR3 in DNA: TGTGCCAGCTCATACGACAGCAGACATGGCTACACCTTC. This codes for CASSYDSRHGYTF.

The V and J genes are TRBV6-2 or TRBV6-3 and TRBJ1-1; D is unclear. The CDR3 has 12 amino acids. V lost 4 bases to trimming and J lost 5 bases, with 8 bases between them. Germline V CDR1 and CDR2: MNHEY, SVGEGT. The CDR3, as DNA: TGTGCCAGCAGTTCGACCGGGACTGAAGCTTTCTTT. This gives the protein CASSSTGTEAFF.

The V and J genes are TRBV9 and TRBJ1-2; D is perhaps TRBD1 (5 bases). The V end was cut by 0 bases, the J end by 4 bases, with 16 bases between. The CDR3 spans 16 residues. The germline gives CDR1 SGDLS, CDR2 YYNGEE. The chain's CDR3 is CASSVVGTGVGYGYTF. The CDR3 DNA follows: TGTGCCAGCAGCGTAGTGGGGACGGGGGTCGGCTATGGCTACACCTTC. Using reference TRBV9 and TRBJ1-2 for the parts outside the CDR3, the full variable domain is DSGVTQTPKHLITATGQRVTLRCSPRSGDLSVYWYQQSLDQGLQFLIQYYNGEERAKGNILERFSAQQFPDLHSELNLSSLELGDSALYFCASSVVGTGVGYGYTFGSGTRLTVV.

V is TRBV30 and J is TRBJ2-7; a weak D match, TRBD1 (7 bases). Germline CDR1 reads GTSNPN; CDR2 reads SVGIG (reference sequence). V was pared by 5 bases and J by 4 bases, with 21 bases between. This CDR3 has 15 residues. The CDR3 sequence: CAWPPPRDSPYEQYF. The CDR3 nucleotides are TGTGCCTGGCCCCCGCCGCGGGACAGTCCATACGAGCAGTACTTC.